The present T cell receptor beta chain was sequenced within a study of response to subunit inactivated influenza vaccine. Findings and limits, study-wide: The authors offered the suggestion that each seasonal influenza vaccination recruits few new T cells.

With regard to this clonotype: Its specificity is not known.

TCRdb used MiXCR to reprocess the RT-PCR reads, holding one entry per CDR3 protein. The top ten hold approximately 10% of the sample, which has approximately 700,000 distinct CDR3 sequences, roughly 14% seen once. The V and J ends lost 1 base and 4 bases respectively, with 19 bases between them. Germline loops: CDR1 LNHNV, CDR2 YYDKDF (reference sequence). CDR3 length: 17 amino acids. This clonotype was obtained from a man aged 45 to 65 who received an inactivated influenza vaccine. The chain joins TRBV15 to TRBJ2-5; TRBD2 might be the D (7 bases). The sample here was PBMCs from blood, taken approximately 12 days after vaccination. CDR3 DNA sequence: TGTGCCACCAGCAGAGTCCCCCGATCGAGGGGGGGAGAGACCCAGTACTTC. Translated, it gives CATSRVPRSRGGETQYF.